A single T cell receptor (beta chain) is shown here with its context. The antigen remains undetermined. The sample is drawn from a study of Tregs in tolerant kidney transplant recipients. Overall study results and limits: Tolerant patients' donor-specific Tregs expanded beyond overall Tregs, suggesting antigen-driven growth. Biological reproducibility was not directly addressed, but technical replication error appeared minimal. The most relevant donor-specific Treg TCRbeta repertoire apparently came from expansion with activated donor B cells.

Unstimulated regulatory T cells (CD4+CD25+CD127-), CD4+CD25- non-regulatory cells, CD4 and CD8 cells were FACS-sorted from thawed PBMCs. Generated by immunoSEQ multiplex PCR, the TCRdb table keeps only in-frame clones and is missing some. The table includes under 95,000 clones, more than 85% detected once. This TCR came from a human donor who received a combined kidney and bone marrow transplant. The sequences come from Tregs from blood, collected before the transplant.

CDR3 bases: TGCGCCAGCAGCTTGCTGGCAGACTCCTACGAGCAGTACTTC. Translated, it gives CASSLLADSYEQYF. The rearrangement joins TRBV5-1 to TRBJ2-7; D gene ambiguous. CDR3 length equals 14 residues. The germline V and J ends were trimmed by 1 base and 0 bases, with 8 bases remaining between them. Germline assignment: CDR1 SGHRS and CDR2 YFSETQ. Based on the CDR3 plus reference TRBV5-1 and TRBJ2-7, the full variable domain is KAGVTQTPRYLIKTRGQQVTLSCSPISGHRSVSWYQQTPGQGLQFLFEYFSETQRNKGNFPGRFSGRQFSNSRSEMNVSTLELGDSALYLCASSLLADSYEQYFGPGTRLTVT.